This TCR beta chain appears in the sequencing data of a study of blood T cells in healthy people across ages. Looking at the study overall: Researchers report that template switching captured about one barcoded beta molecule per two T cells.

Study results and limitations: Observed TCR beta diversity showed a strong correlation with the percentage of naive T cells as measured by flow cytometry. Greater diversity and more naive CD4+ cells were seen in long-lived donors than in aged donors.

Primed by a sample-barcoded 5' primer and a J-beta primer mix, a second PCR proceeded for roughly 6 to 12 cycles. TCRdb re-derived calls from the 5' RACE reads in MiXCR, one entry per CDR3 protein. The sample contains approximately 360,000 distinct CDR3 sequences, 52% of which appear only once. This clonotype has only a few counts. Antigen specificity is unknown. This CDR3 spans 15 amino acids. The V gene's germline CDR1 is SGHDT and CDR2 YYEEEE. J gave up 4 bases and V 2 bases, and 5 bases lay outside the gene matches. Material for sequencing was blood. This TCR was recovered from a man between 60 and 70 years old in good health. The chain joins TRBV5-6 to TRBJ2-7, with 11 bases matching TRBD1. CDR3 sequence (DNA): TGTGCCAGCAGCTTTCCGGGACAGGGGGTGTACGAGCAGTACTTC. Amino acids: CASSFPGQGVYEQYF.